The entry that follows covers one T cell receptor (beta chain) sequence. The entry originates in a study of blood T cell repertoires in COVID-19. Sequencing was performed with immunoSEQ multiplex PCR; in TCRdb, only in-frame clones are kept and a portion is missing. The data contain about 180,000 clones, around 84% of them seen just once; the ten biggest clones take up roughly 7%. Between the trimmed V and J ends, which lost 3 bases and 2 bases, there was a span of 7 bases. CDR1 is SEHNR and CDR2 is FQNEAQ in the germline V gene (reference sequence). The CDR3 has 13 amino acids. Sequencing used peripheral blood. This chain links TRBV7-9 with TRBJ2-5; D perhaps matches TRBD2 (6 bases). This receptor was identified in a man in his fifties or sixties with active or convalescent COVID-19. Here the CDR3 DNA reads TGTGCCAGCAGCTTTGGGGGGCAAGAGACCCAGTACTTC. It is translated as CASSFGGQETQYF. Full variable domain (rest looked up from reference TRBV7-9 and TRBJ2-5): DTGVSQNPRHKITKRGQNVTFRCDPISEHNRLYWYRQTLGQGPEFLTYFQNEAQLEKSRLLSDRFSAERPKGSFSTLEIQRTEQGDSAMYLCASSFGGQETQYFGPGTRLLVL.